This paragraph reports one T cell receptor beta chain. The data belong to a study of control samples from healthy donors and cancer patients. Only in-frame clones appear in the TCRdb table, and some are missing; sequencing was by immunoSEQ multiplex PCR. The data show 120,000 or so clones, around 94% seen once. J was trimmed by 5 bases and V by 7 bases; bases with no gene match: 17. The CDR3 consists of 16 residues. Germline CDR1 reads SGDLS; CDR2 reads YYNGEE. The sample comprised PBMCs. This sequence originates from a man at least 80 years old with head and neck cancer. The chain links TRBV9 to TRBJ2-5, with 7 bases fitting TRBD2. CDR3 sequence (DNA): TGTGCCAGCCCCTCTCGACTAGCAGCCATCCTGGAGACCCAGTACTTC. This translates into CASPSRLAAILETQYF.